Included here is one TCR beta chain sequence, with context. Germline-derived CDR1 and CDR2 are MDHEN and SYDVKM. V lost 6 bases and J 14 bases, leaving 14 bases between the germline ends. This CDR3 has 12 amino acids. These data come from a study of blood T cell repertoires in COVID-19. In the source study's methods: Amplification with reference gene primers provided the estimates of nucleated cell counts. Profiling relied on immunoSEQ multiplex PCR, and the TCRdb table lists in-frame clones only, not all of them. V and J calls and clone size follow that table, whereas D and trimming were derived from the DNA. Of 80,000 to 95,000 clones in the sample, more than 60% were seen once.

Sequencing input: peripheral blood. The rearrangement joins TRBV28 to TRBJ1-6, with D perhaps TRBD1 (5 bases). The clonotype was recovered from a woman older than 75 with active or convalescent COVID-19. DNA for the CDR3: TGTGCCAGCAGCCCACCTAGGGGATCCCTCCACTTT. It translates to CASSPPRGSLHF. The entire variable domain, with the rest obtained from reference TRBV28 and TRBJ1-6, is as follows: DVKVTQSSRYLVKRTGEKVFLECVQDMDHENMFWYRQDPGLGLRLIYFSYDVKMKEKGDIPEGYSVSREKKERFSLILESASTNQTSMYLCASSPPRGSLHFGNGTRLTVT.